The 13 T cell receptor beta chains presented below share a single source sample, sequenced in a study of T cell repertoires in cytomegalovirus infection. TCRdb passed the reads through MiXCR, listing each CDR3 protein once. The table shows hundreds of thousands of distinct CDR3 sequences, with around 32% occurring only once. For these receptors, no antigen is known. The specimen was cultured PBMCs, collected from culture after CMV antigen stimulation. The receptor set was obtained from a human donor in good health (CMV status not recorded). Some clones in this sample may be carry-over from other donors' samples.

The chain links TRBV29-1 to TRBJ2-7; D is perhaps TRBD1 (6 bases). The CDR3 totals 13 residues. The germline CDR1 and CDR2 sequences are SQVTM and ANQGSEA. V was clipped by 2 bases and J by 4 bases, with 12 bases between them. The CDR3 sequence is CSVEWGRGYEQYF. DNA for the CDR3: TGCAGCGTTGAATGGGGCAGGGGATACGAGCAGTACTTC.

The chain employs TRBV30 and TRBJ2-2; no clear D. Between the trimmed V and J ends, which lost 4 bases and 6 bases, there was a span of 12 bases. The CDR3 covers 13 residues. Germline CDR1 GTSNPN, CDR2 SVGIG (reference sequence). CDR3 nucleotide sequence: TGTGCCTGGACCCTGTCGGGCGCCGGGGAGCTGTTTTTT. Translated, it gives CAWTLSGAGELFF.

This clonotype was recorded at least ten times. The V gene is TRBV7-2, the J gene TRBJ1-5, with TRBD1 as a possible D gene (6 bases). Germline V gene lookup returns CDR1 SGHTA and CDR2 FQGNSA. The V and J ends lost 1 base and 3 bases respectively, with 16 bases between them. The CDR3 extends over 17 amino acids. In DNA, the CDR3 is TGTGCCAGCAGCTTAGTAGGGGGGGGGAATATCAATCAGCCCCAGCATTTT. Translating gives CASSLVGGGNINQPQHF.

A single count supports this clonotype. The chain recombines TRBV27 with TRBJ2-7, with no clear D. Germline values: CDR1 MNHEY, CDR2 SMNVEV (reference sequence). Trimming pared 4 bases from V and 5 bases from J, leaving 9 bases between. The CDR3 totals 12 residues. The CDR3, as DNA: TGTGCCAGCAGTTATGGGAATAACGAGCAGTACTTC. This translates into CASSYGNNEQYF.

The J gene is TRBJ2-1, the V gene TRBV11-2; D not resolved. This CDR3 is built from 15 residues. Per germline, CDR1 SGHAT and CDR2 FQNNGV. V was trimmed by 1 base and J by 6 bases, leaving 13 bases between them. CDR3 region: CASSLGVVSSNEQFF. In DNA, the CDR3 is TGTGCCAGCAGCTTAGGGGTGGTTAGTAGCAATGAGCAGTTCTTC.

This chain connects TRBV5-6 to TRBJ1-1; D is uncertain. Trimming took 2 bases from V and 9 from J, leaving 14 bases between them. The CDR3 is 13 amino acids. CDR1 is SGHDT and CDR2 is YYEEEE in the germline V gene. The CDR3 protein is CASSFYSAAKAFF. The CDR3 nucleotides read TGTGCCAGCAGCTTTTATTCCGCCGCAAAAGCTTTCTTT. The whole variable domain, remainder taken from reference TRBV5-6 and TRBJ1-1, is DAGVTQSPTHLIKTRGQQVTLRCSPKSGHDTVSWYQQALGQGPQFIFQYYEEEERQRGNFPDRFSGHQFPNYSSELNVNALLLGDSALYLCASSFYSAAKAFFGQGTRLTVV.

The V call is TRBV4-3, the J call TRBJ2-1; no definite D call. The germline CDR1 and CDR2 sequences are LGHNA and YSLEER. The CDR3 runs to 11 residues. The ends were cut back, 2 bases at V and 8 bases at J, with 4 bases in the middle. The CDR3 DNA follows: TGCGCCAGCAGCCAAAGTGATGAGCAGTTCTTC. Translating it yields CASSQSDEQFF.

J is TRBJ2-1 and V is TRBV12-3 or TRBV12-4; D remains unclear. The CDR3 consists of 14 residues. The V gene lost 6 bases and the J gene lost 6 bases, with 15 bases spanning the gap. In nucleotides, the CDR3 is TGTGCCAGCAGCCGATCCTCGCCCGGCAATGAGCAGTTCTTC. Protein product: CASSRSSPGNEQFF.

The V call is TRBV7-9, the J call TRBJ2-3; D gene uncertain. CDR1 is SEHNR and CDR2 is FQNEAQ in the germline V gene (reference sequence). Trimming removed 6 bases at V and 5 bases at J, with 9 bases between. The CDR3 totals 12 residues. CDR3 DNA sequence: TGTGCCAGCAGTCCTATGGAAGATACGCAGTATTTT. This gives the protein CASSPMEDTQYF. The variable domain in full, with the rest retrieved from reference TRBV7-9 and TRBJ2-3, is DTGVSQNPRHKITKRGQNVTFRCDPISEHNRLYWYRQTLGQGPEFLTYFQNEAQLEKSRLLSDRFSAERPKGSFSTLEIQRTEQGDSAMYLCASSPMEDTQYFGPGTRLTVL.

The genes are TRBV2 and TRBJ2-3; 10 positions match TRBD2. CDR1 and CDR2 from the germline V gene are SNHLY and FYNNEI. After removal of 2 bases from V and 4 bases from J, the junction contained 3 bases not matched to a gene. This CDR3 region has 15 residues. CDR3 nucleotides: TGTGCCAGCAGTGAACCCCTAGCGGGGGCAGATACGCAGTATTTT. Residues: CASSEPLAGADTQYF.

In this sample, this clonotype turned up a few times. The V and J genes are TRBV4-1 and TRBJ1-1, with 11 bases identical to TRBD1. V shed 3 bases, J shed 7 bases, and the junction held 7 bases outside the gene matches. There are 15 residues in the CDR3. Germline values: CDR1 MGHRA, CDR2 YSYEKL. In DNA, the CDR3 is TGCGCCAGCAGCCACCCAGGACAGGGGGCTTTTGAAGCTTTCTTT. Translated: CASSHPGQGAFEAFF.

This clonotype has only a few counts. V and J are TRBV2 and TRBJ2-7, with D possibly TRBD1 on 7 matching bases. There are 14 residues in the CDR3. V lost 6 bases and J lost 6, with 18 bases in between. Per the germline V gene, CDR1 is SNHLY and CDR2 is FYNNEI. CDR3 sequence reads: CASRDRPGRLEQYF. The CDR3 coding sequence is TGTGCCAGCAGGGACAGGCCCGGGAGACTCGAGCAGTACTTC.

This clonotype has only a few counts. V and J are TRBV6-2 or TRBV6-3 and TRBJ2-5; a weak D match, TRBD2 (6 bases). The CDR3 contains 14 residues. Per germline, CDR1 MNHEY and CDR2 SVGEGT. V was cut by 0 bases and J by 5 bases, with 10 bases left in between. Written as DNA, the CDR3 is TGTGCCAGCAGTTACTCGGGACTGTGGGAGACCCAGTACTTC. Translating it yields CASSYSGLWETQYF.